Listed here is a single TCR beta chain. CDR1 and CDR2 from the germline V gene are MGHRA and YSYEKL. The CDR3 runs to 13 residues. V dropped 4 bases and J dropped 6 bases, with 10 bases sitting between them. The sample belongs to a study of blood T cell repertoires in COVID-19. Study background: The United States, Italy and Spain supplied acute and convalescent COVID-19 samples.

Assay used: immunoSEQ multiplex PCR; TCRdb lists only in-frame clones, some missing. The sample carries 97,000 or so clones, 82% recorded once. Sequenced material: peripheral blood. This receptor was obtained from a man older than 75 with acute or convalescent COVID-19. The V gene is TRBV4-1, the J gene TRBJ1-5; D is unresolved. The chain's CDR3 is CASSPEGVQPQHF. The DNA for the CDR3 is TGCGCCAGCAGCCCGGAGGGAGTTCAGCCCCAGCATTTT.